This is a list of T cell receptor beta chains from one sample in a study of breast tumors, draining lymph nodes, adjacent tissues. TCRdb reprocessed the multiplex PCR reads via MiXCR and lists one record per CDR3 protein. The data hold around 300,000 distinct CDR3 sequences, with around 30% observed a single time. Sequenced: axillary lymph node tissue. Every receptor here comes from a female donor with breast cancer. Some clones in this sample may be carry-over from other donors' samples. The CDR3 runs from the conserved cysteine through the conserved F or W. Clone size, where shown, is once, few, many, or a class for clones that have expanded.

abundance: few
v_gene: TRBV27
CDR3aa: CASSFTGTGANSPLHF

abundance: NA
v_gene: TRBV7-3
CDR3aa: CASSTSGNTDTQYF

abundance: NA
v_gene: TRBV7-6
CDR3aa: CASSLSGVHERYF

abundance: few
v_gene: TRBV20-1
CDR3aa: CSASPLTFSGRGTKNIQYF

abundance: many
v_gene: TRBV5-1
CDR3aa: CASSPSLGTDTQYF

abundance: many
v_gene: TRBV2
CDR3aa: CASRVSYEQYF

abundance: few
v_gene: TRBV20-1
CDR3aa: CSARDWRGESKNIQYF

abundance: NA
v_gene: TRBV12-3/TRBV12-4
CDR3aa: CASSLSPGTGKVLHGYTF

abundance: NA
v_gene: TRBV10-3
CDR3aa: CAFRWGAPGGELFF

abundance: many
v_gene: TRBV11-2
CDR3aa: CASSRLAEGRYEQYF

abundance: NA
v_gene: TRBV30
CDR3aa: CAWNGGIHGYTF

abundance: NA
v_gene: TRBV12-3/TRBV12-4
CDR3aa: CASRVTGGGTGELFF

abundance: many
v_gene: TRBV4-1
CDR3aa: CASSQLTGGETQYF

abundance: many
v_gene: TRBV19
CDR3aa: CASRAASGRTTITDTQYF

abundance: NA
v_gene: TRBV20-1
CDR3aa: CSARDGPPDLFSVSSGNTIYF

abundance: many
v_gene: TRBV29-1
CDR3aa: CSAATGRRETQYF

abundance: NA
v_gene: TRBV5-5
CDR3aa: CASSLVTSGTYEQCF

abundance: many
v_gene: TRBV9
CDR3aa: CASSAFESSGNTIYF

abundance: NA
v_gene: TRBV18
CDR3aa: CASSPIMTGRSYEQYF

abundance: once
v_gene: TRBV11-3
CDR3aa: CASSARSGVSGNTIYF

abundance: few
v_gene: TRBV30
CDR3aa: CAWSVSLGNYGYTF

abundance: many
v_gene: TRBV19
CDR3aa: CASATGRGEKLFF

abundance: NA
v_gene: TRBV25-1
CDR3aa: CANSDQGGNNEQFF